The 5 T cell receptor beta chains reported below all come from one sample, sequenced in a study of blood T cell repertoires in COVID-19 (dated by TCRdb to 2020 to 2021). The method behind the library was the immunoSEQ multiplex PCR assay. Imported from immuneACCESS, the table was reduced by TCRdb to in-frame sequences with V and J called. These copies leave out some clones; in studies compared against another copy, an unresolved V gene accounts for under half, and the cause of the remainder is not known. For this sample the table gives approximately 470,000 clones, of which approximately 83% were detected only once. The top ten clones comprise under 4% of the sample. Sequences were obtained from peripheral blood. The receptors shown here come from a human donor in a cohort sampled during active COVID-19.

The V gene is TRBV7-2, the J gene TRBJ1-5; 10 bases are shared with TRBD1. The CDR3 loop spans 15 amino acids. V trimming: 1 base; J trimming: 6 bases; junction bases outside the gene matches: 3. Per germline, CDR1 SGHTA and CDR2 FQGNSA. CDR3 residues: CASSLGGQGSQPQHF. CDR3 bases: TGTGCCAGCAGCTTAGGGGGACAGGGGAGTCAGCCCCAGCATTTT.

The chain carries TRBV5-1 and TRBJ1-1, with 10 bases matching TRBD1. Germline-derived CDR1 and CDR2 are SGHRS and YFSETQ. J lost 5 bases, V lost 4 bases, and 5 bases had no gene match. This CDR3 contains 14 residues. CDR3 protein: CASSMTGGVTEAFF. The CDR3 nucleotides read TGCGCCAGCAGCATGACAGGGGGCGTAACTGAAGCTTTCTTT.

The chain carries TRBV19 and TRBJ1-5; 10 bases match TRBD1. The CDR3 is 15 residues long. Germline V gene data show CDR1 as LNHDA and CDR2 as SQIVND (reference sequence). After removal of 4 bases from V and 3 bases from J, the junction contained 3 bases not matched to a gene. The CDR3 sequence: CASSTGTGVNQPQHF. DNA for the CDR3: TGTGCCAGTAGTACCGGGACAGGGGTCAATCAGCCCCAGCATTTT.

The chain employs TRBV6-5 and TRBJ1-2; D gene ambiguous. Germline loops: CDR1 MNHEY, CDR2 SVGAGI. The length of the CDR3 is 11 residues. V was trimmed by 8 bases and J by 1 base, leaving 5 bases between them. The CDR3 protein is CASGSNYGYTF. The CDR3 nucleotides read TGTGCCAGCGGCAGTAACTATGGCTACACCTTC.

This clone was seen once. This sample also contains other DNA sequences that code for the same CDR3. The CDR3 DNA reads as TGTGCCAGCAGCCAAGATAGCGGGAGTTACAATGAGCAGTTCTTC. Residues: CASSQDSGSYNEQFF. The V call is TRBV3-1 (or the pseudogene TRBV3-2), the J call TRBJ2-1, with 9 bases aligning to TRBD2. Unmatched junction bases numbered 1, after V lost 0 bases and J lost 4 bases. This CDR3 contains 15 residues. Germline CDR1 and CDR2: LGHDT and YNNKEL (reference sequence).